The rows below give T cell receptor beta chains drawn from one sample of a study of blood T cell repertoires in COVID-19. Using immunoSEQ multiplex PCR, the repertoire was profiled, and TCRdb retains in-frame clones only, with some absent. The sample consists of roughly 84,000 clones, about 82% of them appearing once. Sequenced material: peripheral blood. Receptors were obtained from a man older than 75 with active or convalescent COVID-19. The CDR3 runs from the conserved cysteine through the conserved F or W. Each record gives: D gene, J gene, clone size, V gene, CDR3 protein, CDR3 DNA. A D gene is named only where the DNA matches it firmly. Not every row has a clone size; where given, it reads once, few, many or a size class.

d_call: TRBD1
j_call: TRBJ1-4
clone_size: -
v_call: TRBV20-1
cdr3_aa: CSASQGDYEKLFF
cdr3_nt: TGCAGTGCTAGTCAGGGGGACTATGAAAAACTGTTTTTT

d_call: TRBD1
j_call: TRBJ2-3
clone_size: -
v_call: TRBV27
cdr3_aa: CASSTGGTGGMDTQYF
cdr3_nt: TGTGCCAGCAGTACGGGAGGGACAGGGGGCATGGATACGCAGTATTTT

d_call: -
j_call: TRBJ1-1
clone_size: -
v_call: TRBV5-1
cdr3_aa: CASSLSGQMNTEAFF
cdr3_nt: TGCGCCAGCAGCTTATCAGGGCAGATGAACACTGAAGCTTTCTTT

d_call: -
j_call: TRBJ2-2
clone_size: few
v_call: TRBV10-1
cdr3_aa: CASGQSPTGELFF
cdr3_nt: TGCGCCAGCGGACAGAGCCCAACCGGGGAGCTGTTTTTT

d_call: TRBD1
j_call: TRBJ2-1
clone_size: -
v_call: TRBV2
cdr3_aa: CASSDDRAGNEQFF
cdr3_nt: TGTGCCAGCAGTGATGACAGGGCGGGCAATGAGCAGTTCTTC

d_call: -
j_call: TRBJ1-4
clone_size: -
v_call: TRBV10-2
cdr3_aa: CASRLREVSNEKLFF
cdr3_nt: TGCGCCAGCCGATTGCGGGAAGTATCTAATGAAAAACTGTTTTTT

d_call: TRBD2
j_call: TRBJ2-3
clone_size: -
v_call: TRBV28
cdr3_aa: CASIGAGVVDTQYF
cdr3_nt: TGTGCCAGCATAGGGGCGGGAGTGGTAGATACGCAGTATTTT

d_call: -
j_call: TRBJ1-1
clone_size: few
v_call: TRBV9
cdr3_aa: CASSPFRGTNTEAFF
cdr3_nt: TGTGCCAGCAGCCCCTTTCGGGGGACGAACACTGAAGCTTTCTTT

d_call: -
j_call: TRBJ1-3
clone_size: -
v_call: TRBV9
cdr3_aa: CASSRSGNTIYF
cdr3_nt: TGTGCCAGCAGCCGGTCTGGAAACACCATATATTTT

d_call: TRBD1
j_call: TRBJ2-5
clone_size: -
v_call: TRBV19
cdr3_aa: CASRRQGETQYF
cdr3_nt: TGTGCCAGTAGAAGACAGGGGGAGACCCAGTACTTC

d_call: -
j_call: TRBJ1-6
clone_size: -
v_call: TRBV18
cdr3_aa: CASSPIRRDNSPLHF
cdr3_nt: TGTGCCAGCTCACCAATTCGGAGAGACAATTCACCCCTCCACTTT

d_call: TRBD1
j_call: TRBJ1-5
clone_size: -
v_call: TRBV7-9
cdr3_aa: CASSSSQGNNQPQHF
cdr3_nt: TGTGCCAGCAGCTCTTCACAGGGGAACAATCAGCCCCAGCATTTT

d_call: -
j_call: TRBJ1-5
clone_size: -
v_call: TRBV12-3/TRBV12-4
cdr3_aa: CASTDGWQPQHF
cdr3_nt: TGTGCCAGCACCGACGGGTGGCAGCCCCAGCATTTT

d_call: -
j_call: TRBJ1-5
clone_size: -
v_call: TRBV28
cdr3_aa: CASPGGDQPQHF
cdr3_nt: TGTGCCAGCCCTGGGGGGGATCAGCCCCAGCATTTT

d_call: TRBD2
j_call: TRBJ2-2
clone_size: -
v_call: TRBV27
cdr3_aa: CASTSPGLPGPGELFF
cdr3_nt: TGTGCCAGCACAAGCCCGGGACTACCAGGACCCGGGGAGCTGTTTTTT

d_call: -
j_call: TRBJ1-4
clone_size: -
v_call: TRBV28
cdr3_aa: CASSLGARVEKLFF
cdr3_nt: TGTGCCAGCAGTTTGGGGGCCAGGGTGGAAAAACTGTTTTTT

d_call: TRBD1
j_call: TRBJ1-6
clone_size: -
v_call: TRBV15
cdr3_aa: CATSRDPTGGNSPLHF
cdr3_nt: TGTGCCACCAGCAGAGATCCTACAGGGGGTAATTCACCCCTCCACTTT

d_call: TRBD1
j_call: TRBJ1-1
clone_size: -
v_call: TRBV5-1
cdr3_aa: CASSLIRQGTTEAFF
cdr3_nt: TGCGCCAGCAGCTTAATCCGACAGGGGACCACTGAAGCTTTCTTT

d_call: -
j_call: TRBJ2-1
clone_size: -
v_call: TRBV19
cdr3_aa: CATSSIEQYNEQFF
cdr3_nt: TGTGCCACAAGTAGTATAGAACAGTACAATGAGCAGTTCTTC

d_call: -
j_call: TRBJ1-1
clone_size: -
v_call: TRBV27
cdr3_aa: CAVTVGLIEAFF
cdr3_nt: TGTGCCGTAACGGTGGGACTGATTGAAGCTTTCTTT

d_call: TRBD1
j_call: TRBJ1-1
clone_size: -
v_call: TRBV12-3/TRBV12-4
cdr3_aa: CASSRQGARAFF
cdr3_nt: TGTGCCAGCAGTCGACAGGGGGCGCGAGCTTTCTTT

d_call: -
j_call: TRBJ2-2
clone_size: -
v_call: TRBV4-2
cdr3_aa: CASSQDPWGGQENTDVPNTGELFF
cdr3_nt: TGTGCCAGCAGCCAAGATCCGTGGGGGGGACAGGAAAACACCGACGTACCGAACACCGGGGAGCTGTTTTTT

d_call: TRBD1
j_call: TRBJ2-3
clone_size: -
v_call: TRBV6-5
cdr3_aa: CASSLRTGNTDTQYF
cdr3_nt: TGTGCCAGCAGCCTCCGGACAGGGAACACAGATACGCAGTATTTT

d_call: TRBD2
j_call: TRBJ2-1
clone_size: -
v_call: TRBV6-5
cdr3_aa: CASSRGLVSYNEQFF
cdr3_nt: TGTGCCAGCAGTCGTGGACTAGTCTCCTACAATGAGCAGTTCTTC

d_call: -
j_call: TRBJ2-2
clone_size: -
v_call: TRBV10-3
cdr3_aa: CASEDSPNTGELFF
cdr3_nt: TGTGCCAGCGAAGACAGCCCGAACACCGGGGAGCTGTTTTTT

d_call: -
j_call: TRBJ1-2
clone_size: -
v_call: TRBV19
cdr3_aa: CASRLTQGQVYGYTF
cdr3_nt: TGTGCCAGTAGGCTTACACAGGGTCAGGTCTATGGCTACACCTTC

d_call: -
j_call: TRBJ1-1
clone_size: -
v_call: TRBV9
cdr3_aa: CASSAQSVGQGNTEAFF
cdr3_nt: TGTGCCAGCAGCGCCCAGTCTGTTGGACAAGGGAACACTGAAGCTTTCTTT

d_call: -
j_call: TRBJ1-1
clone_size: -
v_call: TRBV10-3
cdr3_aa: CAIRSTNTEAFF
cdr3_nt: TGTGCCATCAGATCTACGAACACTGAAGCTTTCTTT

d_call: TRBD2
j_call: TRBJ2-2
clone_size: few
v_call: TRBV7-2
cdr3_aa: CASSGTRGGELFF
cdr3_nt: TGTGCCAGCAGCGGGACTAGGGGCGGGGAGCTGTTTTTT

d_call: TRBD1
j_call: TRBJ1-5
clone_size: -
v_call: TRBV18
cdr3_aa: CASSPAGQANQPQHF
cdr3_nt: TGTGCCAGCTCACCGGCAGGACAGGCCAATCAGCCCCAGCATTTT

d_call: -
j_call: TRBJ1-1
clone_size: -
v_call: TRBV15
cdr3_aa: CATSRRGSTEAFF
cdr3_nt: TGTGCCACCAGCAGACGGGGATCCACTGAAGCTTTCTTT

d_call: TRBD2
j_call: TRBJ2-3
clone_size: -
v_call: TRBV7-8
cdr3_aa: CASSSWGGDTQYF
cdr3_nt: TGTGCCAGCAGCTCCTGGGGGGGAGATACGCAGTATTTT

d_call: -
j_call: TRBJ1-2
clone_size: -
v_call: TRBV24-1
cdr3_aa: CATSGSSGINYGYTF
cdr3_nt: TGTGCCACCAGTGGCAGCAGCGGAATTAACTATGGCTACACCTTC

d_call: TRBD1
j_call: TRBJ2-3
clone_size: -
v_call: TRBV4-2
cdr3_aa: CASSHLLPGQGTDTQYF
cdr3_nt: TGTGCCAGCAGCCATCTCCTCCCGGGACAGGGAACAGATACGCAGTATTTT

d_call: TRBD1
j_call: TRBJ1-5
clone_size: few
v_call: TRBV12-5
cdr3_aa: CASGTGGSVLQPQHF
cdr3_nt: TGTGCTAGTGGCACAGGGGGATCTGTTCTTCAGCCCCAGCATTTT

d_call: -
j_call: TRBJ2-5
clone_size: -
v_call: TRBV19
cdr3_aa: CASSIPTAGGQETQYF
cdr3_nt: TGTGCCAGTAGTATCCCCACCGCTGGGGGGCAAGAGACCCAGTACTTC

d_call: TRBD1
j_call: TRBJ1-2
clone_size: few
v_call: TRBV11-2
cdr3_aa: CASSLVQGGGGYTF
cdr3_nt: TGTGCCAGCAGCTTAGTACAGGGGGGTGGTGGCTACACCTTC

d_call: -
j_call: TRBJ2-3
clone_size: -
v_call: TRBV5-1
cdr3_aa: CASSLGQTSTDTQYF
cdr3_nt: TGCGCCAGCAGCTTGGGGCAGACTAGCACAGATACGCAGTATTTT

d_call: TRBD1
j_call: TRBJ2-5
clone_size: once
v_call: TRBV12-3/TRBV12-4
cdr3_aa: CASTATGMETQYF
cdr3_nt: TGTGCCAGCACCGCGACAGGGATGGAGACCCAGTACTTC

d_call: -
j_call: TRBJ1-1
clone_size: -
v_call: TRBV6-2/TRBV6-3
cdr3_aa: CASSYWESGEAFF
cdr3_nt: TGTGCCAGCAGTTATTGGGAAAGCGGTGAAGCTTTCTTT

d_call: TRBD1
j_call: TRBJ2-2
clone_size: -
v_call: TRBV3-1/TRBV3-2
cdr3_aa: CASSREDRGHTGELFF
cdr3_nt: TGTGCCAGCAGCCGAGAGGACAGGGGGCACACCGGGGAGCTGTTTTTT

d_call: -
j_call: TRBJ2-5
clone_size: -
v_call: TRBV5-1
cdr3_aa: CASSLGDTKETQYF
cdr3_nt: TGCGCCAGCAGCTTGGGGGACACAAAAGAGACCCAGTACTTC